Described below is a single T cell receptor (beta chain) sequence and its context. V trimming: 6 bases; J trimming: 5 bases; junction bases outside the gene matches: 9. This CDR3 spans 16 amino acids. CDR1 and CDR2 (germline): ENHRY, SYGVKD. Original data processing: For nucleated cells, counts were estimated from reference gene primer amplification. Using immunoSEQ multiplex PCR, the repertoire was profiled, and TCRdb retains in-frame clones only, with some absent. V and J calls plus clone size are reproduced from that table; the DNA served to infer D and trimming. The data contain roughly 240,000 clones, 86% of them singletons. The data are from a study of blood T cell repertoires in COVID-19. Looking at the study overall: Italy, Spain and the United States were the sources of the convalescent and acute COVID-19 samples.

The specimen sequenced was peripheral blood. The V gene is TRBV10-3, the J gene TRBJ2-5; 13 bases are shared with TRBD2. This receptor was obtained from a woman aged 25 to 39 who had recovered from COVID-19. The CDR3 DNA reads TGTGCCATCAGGCCCCACGGGACTAGCGGGGCGGAGACCCAGTACTTC. Amino acid sequence: CAIRPHGTSGAETQYF.